This T cell receptor (beta chain) was retrieved from a study of blood T cell repertoires in COVID-19. Using immunoSEQ multiplex PCR, the repertoire was profiled, and TCRdb retains in-frame clones only, with some absent. This table holds 200,000 or so clones, 65% to 90% found once. V was pared by 9 bases and J by 2 bases, with 7 bases of the junction left unmatched. This CDR3 comprises 14 residues. CDR1 MNHNY and CDR2 SVGAGI come from the germline V gene (reference sequence). The chain is built from TRBV6-6 and TRBJ2-7, with 10 bases identical to TRBD1. The sequencing input was peripheral blood. This TCR derives from a human donor in a cohort sampled during active COVID-19. The CDR3 region is CASRQGAGTYEQYF. The DNA for the CDR3 is TGTGCCAGTAGACAGGGGGCTGGAACCTACGAGCAGTACTTC.